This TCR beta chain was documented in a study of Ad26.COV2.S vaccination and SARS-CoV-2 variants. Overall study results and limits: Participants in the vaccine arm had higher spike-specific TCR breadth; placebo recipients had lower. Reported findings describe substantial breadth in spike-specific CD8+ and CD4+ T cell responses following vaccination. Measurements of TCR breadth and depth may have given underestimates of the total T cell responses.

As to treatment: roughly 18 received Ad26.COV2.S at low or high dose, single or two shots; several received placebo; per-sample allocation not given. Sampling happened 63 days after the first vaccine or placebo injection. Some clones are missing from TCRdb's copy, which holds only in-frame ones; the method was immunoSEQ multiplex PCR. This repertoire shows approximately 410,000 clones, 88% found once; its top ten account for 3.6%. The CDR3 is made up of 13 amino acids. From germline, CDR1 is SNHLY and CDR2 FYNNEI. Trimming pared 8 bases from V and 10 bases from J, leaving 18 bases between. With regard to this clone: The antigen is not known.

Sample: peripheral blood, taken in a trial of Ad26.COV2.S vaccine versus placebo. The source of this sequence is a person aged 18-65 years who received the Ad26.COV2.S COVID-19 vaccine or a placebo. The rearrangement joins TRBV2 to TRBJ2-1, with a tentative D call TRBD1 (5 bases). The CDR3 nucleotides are TGTGCCAGCGAGACAGATTCCAATGGGGAGCAGTTCTTC. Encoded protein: CASETDSNGEQFF. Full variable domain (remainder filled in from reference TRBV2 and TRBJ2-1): EPEVTQTPSHQVTQMGQEVILRCVPISNHLYFYWYRQILGQKVEFLVSFYNNEISEKSEIFDDQFSVERPDGSNFTLKIRSTKLEDSAMYFCASETDSNGEQFFGPGTRLTVL.